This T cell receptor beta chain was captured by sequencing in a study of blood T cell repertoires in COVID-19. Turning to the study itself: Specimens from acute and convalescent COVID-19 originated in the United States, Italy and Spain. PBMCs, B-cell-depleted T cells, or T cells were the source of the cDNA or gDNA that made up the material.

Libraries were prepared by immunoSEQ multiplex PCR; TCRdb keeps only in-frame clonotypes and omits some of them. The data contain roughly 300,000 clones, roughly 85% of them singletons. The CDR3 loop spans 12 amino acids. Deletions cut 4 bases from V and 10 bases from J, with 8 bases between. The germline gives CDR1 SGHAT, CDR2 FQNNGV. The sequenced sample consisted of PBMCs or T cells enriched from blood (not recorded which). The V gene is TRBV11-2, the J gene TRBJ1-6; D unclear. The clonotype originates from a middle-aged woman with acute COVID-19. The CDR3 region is CASSYENSPLHF. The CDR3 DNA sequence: TGTGCCAGCAGCTACGAGAACTCACCCCTCCACTTT.